This TCR beta chain was sequenced during a study of beta chain features in type 1 diabetes. Study-wide background: Sorted cells examined across all samples numbered 100 million to 140 million. Study findings and constraints: For type 1 diabetes patients, VDJ junctions showed fewer insertions and more deletions. Researchers report that Type 1 diabetes patients had moderately but significantly shorter TCRB CDR3s across all four CD4+ subsets. The study notes PCR might favor shorter templates equally in patients and controls.

Trimming took 0 bases from V and 1 from J; bases not matched to a gene: 6. Germline CDR1 and CDR2: SGHRS and YFSETQ. This CDR3 has 16 amino acids. Sequencing targeted expressed TCRB transcripts, as all isolated RNA had been reverse transcribed. Produced via immunoSEQ multiplex PCR; TCRdb's table is partial and in-frame only. The sample has 300,000 to 350,000 clones; approximately 13% are singletons. To note about this clone: Antigen specificity is unknown.

The chain employs TRBV5-1 and TRBJ2-7; 8 nucleotides agree with TRBD1. The sample comprised naive CD4+ T cells from blood. The source is a woman aged 18-30 years with type 1 diabetes. CDR3 protein: CASSLAAGTGSYEQYF. The CDR3 nucleotides read TGCGCCAGCAGCTTGGCCGCGGGGACAGGTTCCTACGAGCAGTACTTC.